This T cell receptor beta chain was identified during a study of cytomegalovirus exposure and HLA in healthy donors. Clones were sequenced by immunoSEQ multiplex PCR, and TCRdb holds only the in-frame ones, with some missing. The data show some 130,000 clones, 94% seen once. Germline loops: CDR1 SGHVS, CDR2 FNYEAQ. The CDR3 is 14 amino acids. The V segment lost 5 bases and the J segment 4 bases; nucleotides outside the gene matches: 7. Sequenced: PBMCs. This sequence joins TRBV7-6 and TRBJ2-5, with 7 nucleotides matching TRBD2. The origin of this receptor is a man aged 18-30 years in good health and CMV-seropositive. CDR3: CASSTPGLIETQYF. The CDR3 DNA reads TGTGCCAGCAGCACTCCGGGACTAATAGAGACCCAGTACTTC.